Sequencing of this T cell receptor (beta chain) was carried out in a study of blood T cell repertoires in COVID-19 (dated by TCRdb to 2019 to 2021). Background for the entire study: Samples covering the acute and convalescent phases of COVID-19 were provided by collaborators in the United States, Italy and Spain. Subjects who had been exposed to COVID-19, were actively infected with it, or had recovered from it provided the deeply sampled blood TCRbeta repertoires that made up the dataset. Where available, HLA class I and class II types were obtained from metadata supplied by the sample provider rather than from assay-based typing. The samples were drawn from two sources: the first 160 participants of the ongoing ImmuneRACE study, and 1,200 or so subjects contributed by 6 global collaborators. The repertoires were released in a freely available public database intended as a resource for research on the immune response to SARS-CoV-2. Sample metadata almost always included a de-identified subject ID, COVID-19 status, age in years and sex. The material from the prospective study consisted of cDNA or gDNA derived from T cells, B-cell-depleted T cells, or PBMCs. Results the study describes overall, beyond this receptor: The amount of clinical and demographic metadata varied by source and participant and was provided uncurated.

Comment on this clone: Its antigen remains unidentified. Per-base quality was not reported, and no clone a single base away is much larger than it.

Whole blood was collected in K2EDTA tubes by collaborating institutions according to the institutions' own protocols. For TCRbeta analysis, collaborator samples were shipped as frozen whole blood, as isolated PBMCs, or as DNA extracted from either sample type. TCRbeta CDR3 regions were amplified from genomic DNA by means of the immunoSEQ Assay, a bias-controlled multiplex PCR. The authors' analysis ran thus. Nucleated cell counts per sample were estimated from amplification of reference gene primers within the assay. To quantify the absolute abundance of each unique TCRbeta CDR3 rearrangement, sequence reads were collapsed and filtered. Productive Simpson clonality was computed per sample as the square root of Simpson's diversity index over productive rearrangements. The table was pulled from immuneACCESS by TCRdb, which kept in-frame rearrangements only. Such tables lose some clones; where checked, under half of the loss comes from unresolved V genes, and the rest has no known cause. V, J and clone size are taken as reported in that table, and D and trimming were inferred from the DNA itself. This sample has some 42,000 clones in its table, and roughly 84% of those were observed once. 2.4% of the sample belongs to the ten largest clones.

Sequencing used peripheral blood. This receptor was identified in a human donor in a cohort sampled during active COVID-19.

This receptor carries the CDR3 CATSGLVRGSNTGELFF. The DNA sequence is given as TGTGCCACCAGTGGCCTAGTCAGGGGCTCGAACACCGGGGAGCTGTTTTTT. Recombination connected TRBV24-1 to TRBJ2-2, with TRBD1 as a weak D call on 6 bases. From cysteine to phenylalanine, the CDR3 is 17 amino acids long. CDR3 DNA only is kept here, 51 bases in frame from base 1. According to the germline V gene, CDR1 reads KGHDR and CDR2 reads SFDVKD. Trimming costs V 5 bases and J 0 bases, and their ends lie 15 bases apart.